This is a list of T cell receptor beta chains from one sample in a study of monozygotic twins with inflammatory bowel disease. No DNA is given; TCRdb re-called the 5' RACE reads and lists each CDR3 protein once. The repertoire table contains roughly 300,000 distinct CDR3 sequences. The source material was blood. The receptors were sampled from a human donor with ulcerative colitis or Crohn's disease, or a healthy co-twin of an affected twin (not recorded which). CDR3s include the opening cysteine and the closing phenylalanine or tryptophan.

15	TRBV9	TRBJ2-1	CASSSIRDSYNEQFF
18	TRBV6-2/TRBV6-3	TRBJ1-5	CASSYSRRGGGVNQPQHF
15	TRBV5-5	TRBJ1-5	CASSLGLAGNQPQHF
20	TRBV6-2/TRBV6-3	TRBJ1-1	CASRNWGPSDRGQGNTEAFF
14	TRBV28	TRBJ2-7	CASSLSRASYEQYF
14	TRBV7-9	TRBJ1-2	CASSLEGRVYGYTF
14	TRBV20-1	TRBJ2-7	CSAMTDGEGHEQYF
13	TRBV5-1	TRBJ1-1	CASSLKQNTEAFF
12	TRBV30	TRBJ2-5	CAWAGTHGTQYF
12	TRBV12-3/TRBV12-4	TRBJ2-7	CASSPTRVEQYF
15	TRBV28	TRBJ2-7	CASSLPLSISYEQYF
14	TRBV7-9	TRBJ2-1	CASSRGGLGNKQFF
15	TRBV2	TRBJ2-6	CASSAGGGGANVLTF
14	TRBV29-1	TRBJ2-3	CSVDLNRFTDTQYF
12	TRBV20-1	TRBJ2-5	CSATFGQETQYF
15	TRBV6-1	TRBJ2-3	CASSDSGGHTDTQYF
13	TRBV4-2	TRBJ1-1	CASSQGQGDGAFF
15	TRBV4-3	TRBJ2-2	CASSHPGSNTGELFF
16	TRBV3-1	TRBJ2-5	CASSQEKTSHQETQYF
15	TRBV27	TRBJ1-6	CASTLRGQGTSPLHF
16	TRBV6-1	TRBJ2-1	CASSPQGLAGVGEQFF
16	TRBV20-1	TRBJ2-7	CSASSSGSLLVSEQYF
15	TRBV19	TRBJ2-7	CASSIRREGSYEQYF